The present T cell receptor beta chain was sequenced within a study of Ad26.COV2.S vaccination and SARS-CoV-2 variants. Noted treatment: around 19 received Ad26.COV2.S at low or high dose, single or two shots; 5 received placebo; per-sample allocation not given. After the first vaccine or placebo injection, samples were drawn on day 63. This CDR3 is 14 amino acids long. TCRdb's table, derived via immunoSEQ multiplex PCR, lists solely in-frame clones and lacks some. Among some 340,000 clones listed, around 81% were seen once. This receptor was obtained from a person aged 18-65 years who received the Ad26.COV2.S COVID-19 vaccine or a placebo. The sequenced sample was peripheral blood, obtained in a trial of Ad26.COV2.S vaccine versus placebo. The V call is TRBV21-1, the J call TRBJ2-1; TRBD1 was called by the table and not checked on the DNA. TRBV21-1 is marked as a pseudogene. CDR3 in DNA: TGTGCCAGGGACGGACAGGGGGAAGGCAATGAGCAGTTCTTC. It is translated as CARDGQGEGNEQFF.